A selection of T cell receptor beta chains follows, all from one sample in a study of blood T cell repertoires in COVID-19. The table came from immunoSEQ multiplex PCR; TCRdb's copy has only in-frame clones and leaves some out. The sample yields approximately 25,000 clones, 70% to 85% seen once. Sequenced: peripheral blood. The receptors stem from a woman aged 80 or over with acute or convalescent COVID-19. CDR3s leave out the opening cysteine and the closing phenylalanine or tryptophan.

V gene	CDR3 protein
TRBV5-1	ASSLGDSRSLDTQY
TRBV5-5	ASSSGGASQPQH
TRBV5-4	ASRNTGGGVGYT
TRBV28	ASGRGQEGSSYNSPLH
TRBV5-1	ASSLGHSGANVLT
TRBV18	ASSPMGQGVATIY
TRBV18	ASSQTGDNSPLH
TRBV23-1	ASSQRGTGGQPQH
TRBV28	ASNTGYYEQY
TRBV18	ASSSDRVNSPLH
TRBV18	ASSREQGSNEQF
TRBV11-2	ASSFSGRTDEQF
TRBV4-1	ASSFFGDSEAF
TRBV24-1	ATSGWKGGTQETQY
TRBV6-5	ASSSTGANVLT
TRBV28	ASRPGTGGNQPQH
TRBV5-4	ASSLANRADGYT
TRBV20-1	SASDPQGADTEAF
TRBV7-2	ASSLQTGIQETQY
TRBV9	ASSPLGTSGSGTGELF
TRBV6-5	ASSYSGDMSPLH
TRBV28	ASSSPRGYSPYEQY
TRBV15	ATRRGGFDSPLH